One and the same sample provided the 25 T cell receptor beta chains below, sequenced in a study of T cell repertoires in cytomegalovirus infection (dated by TCRdb to about 2019). These TCRs are of unknown antigen specificity. The meaning of the sample's treatment or condition label: in vitro stimulation with specific CMV peptide epitopes to enrich CMV-specific T cells. TCRdb shows the sequencer as Illumina HiSeq 1500. TCRdb reran the public reads through fastp at Q25 and MiXCR, keeping productive beta chains. Every distinct CDR3 protein forms one entry, paired with its most common genes and DNA. Within this sample are approximately 730,000 distinct CDR3 sequences, with around 29% of them counted one time only. The top ten clones comprise approximately 14% of the sample. The material sequenced was cultured CD8+ T cells from PBMCs, taken from culture after CMV antigen stimulation. These receptors came from a human donor in good health (CMV status not recorded). Some clones in this sample may be carry-over from other donors' samples.

The sample holds a few counts of this clonotype. This chain joins TRBV6-5 and TRBJ1-4, with a tentative D call TRBD1 (6 bases). This CDR3 region has 14 residues. V shed 7 bases and J shed 3 bases, with 12 bases lying between them. Germline CDR1 MNHEY, CDR2 SVGAGI. CDR3 loop: CASTNPGANEKLFF. The CDR3 coding sequence is TGTGCCAGCACCAACCCAGGGGCTAATGAAAAACTGTTTTTT.

The gene calls are TRBV5-8 and TRBJ2-7; 7 positions agree with TRBD2. V lost 7 bases to trimming and J lost 2 bases; unmatched junction nucleotides: 6. CDR3 size: 13 residues. Germline lookup yields CDR1 SGHTS and CDR2 YDEGEE. CDR3 loop: CASGGGVTYEQYV. In DNA, the CDR3 is TGTGCCAGCGGTGGGGGGGTGACCTACGAGCAGTACGTC.

This clonotype was found a few times. The V gene is TRBV6-5, the J gene TRBJ2-5, with TRBD1 matching 11 bases. V was clipped by 4 bases and J by 4 bases; unmatched bases: 8. This CDR3 has 16 amino acids. Per germline, CDR1 MNHEY and CDR2 SVGAGI. CDR3 protein: CASSFHPDRGPETQYF. The CDR3 DNA is TGTGCCAGCAGTTTCCACCCGGACAGGGGGCCAGAGACCCAGTACTTC.

This clonotype was recorded a few times. The chain couples TRBV12-3 or TRBV12-4 to TRBJ1-5; D not resolved. The V and J ends lost 3 bases and 2 bases respectively, with 14 bases between them. This CDR3 is built from 16 residues. The CDR3 reads CASSFGEGLGNQPQHF. The CDR3 bases are TGTGCCAGCAGTTTCGGGGAGGGTTTGGGCAATCAGCCCCAGCATTTT.

This clonotype was counted a few times. The chain uses TRBV27 and TRBJ1-1; the D gene is possibly TRBD1 (6 bases). This CDR3 comprises 13 residues. Trimming cost V 10 bases and J 3 bases, with 15 bases left between them. In germline, CDR1 is MNHEY, CDR2 SMNVEV (reference sequence). The CDR3 sequence is CATVGGGYTEAFF. In DNA, the CDR3 is TGTGCCACCGTGGGGGGGGGCTACACTGAAGCTTTCTTT.

At least ten counts were recorded for this clonotype. The rearrangement links TRBV7-2 to TRBJ2-7; 9 nucleotides match TRBD2. Trimming removed 5 bases from V and 4 bases from J; junction bases left unmatched: 12. Germline assignment: CDR1 SGHTA and CDR2 FQGNSA. The CDR3 contains 16 residues. The CDR3 sequence is CASSLSGGQGWYEQYF. The DNA for the CDR3 is TGTGCCAGCAGCCTAAGCGGGGGGCAGGGATGGTACGAGCAGTACTTC.

This clonotype was counted a few times. The chain employs TRBV28 and TRBJ2-7; D not certain. Deletions cut 6 bases from V and 2 bases from J, with 8 bases between. Germline V gives CDR1 MDHEN, CDR2 SYDVKM. The CDR3 totals 12 residues. The chain's CDR3 is CASSHTAYEQYV. CDR3 nucleotides: TGTGCCAGCAGCCACACAGCCTACGAGCAGTACGTC.

This clonotype was found a few times. This sequence joins TRBV19 and TRBJ2-3, with TRBD2 identical over 9 bases. With 7 bases clipped from V and 2 bases from J, the junction kept 7 bases outside the gene matches. The CDR3 length is 15 residues. Germline assignment: CDR1 LNHDA and CDR2 SQIVND (reference sequence). The CDR3 here is CASNAGTSFTDTQYF. Written as DNA, the CDR3 is TGTGCCAGTAACGCCGGGACTAGCTTCACAGATACGCAGTATTTT.

This clonotype has at least ten counts. The chain combines TRBV4-1 with TRBJ1-3; 11 bases align to TRBD1. Germline lookup yields CDR1 MGHRA and CDR2 YSYEKL. V gave up 3 bases and J gave up 2 bases; unmatched junction bases: 0. The CDR3 sequence is 15 residues long. Here the CDR3 reads CASSQDRGPGNTIYF. The CDR3 DNA sequence: TGCGCCAGCAGCCAGGACAGGGGGCCTGGAAACACCATATATTTT.

This chain connects TRBV2 to TRBJ2-7; TRBD1 might be the D (6 bases). V shed 4 bases and J shed 3 bases, with 10 bases lying between them. The CDR3 consists of 13 residues. Germline-derived CDR1 and CDR2 are SNHLY and FYNNEI. CDR3 sequence reads: CASSAQGIYEQYF. DNA for the CDR3: TGTGCCAGCAGTGCCCAGGGGATCTACGAGCAGTACTTC.

This CDR3 reads CASRHPLGSSYEQYF. The CDR3 bases are TGTGCCAGCAGACATCCACTAGGGAGCTCCTACGAGCAGTACTTC. The rearrangement joins TRBV6-2 or TRBV6-3 to TRBJ2-7; D is possibly TRBD2 (5 bases). Between the trimmed V and J ends, which lost 6 bases and 0 bases, there was a span of 15 bases. The length of the CDR3 is 15 residues. Germline CDR1 is MNHEY and CDR2 is SVGEGT.

This clonotype has more than one count but fewer than ten. The rearrangement links TRBV27 to TRBJ2-2; possibly TRBD1 for D (6 bases). V was cut by 5 bases and J by 8 bases, with 27 bases left in between. The CDR3 loop spans 18 amino acids. The germline V gene encodes CDR1 MNHEY and CDR2 SMNVEV (reference sequence). CDR3 sequence reads: CASSPLLWSGASLGELFF. In DNA form, the CDR3 reads TGTGCCAGCAGTCCACTCCTTTGGTCAGGGGCATCTTTAGGGGAGCTGTTTTTT.

This clonotype has a handful of counts. This chain links TRBV6-1 with TRBJ1-6; D remains unclear. The CDR3 consists of 12 residues. Germline loops: CDR1 MNHNS, CDR2 SASEGT. Deletions cut 3 bases from V and 10 bases from J, with 7 bases between. The CDR3 region is CASSEWGSPLHF. The CDR3 DNA follows: TGTGCCAGCAGTGAGTGGGGATCACCCCTCCACTTT.

The chain employs TRBV3-1 and TRBJ1-1; tentatively, D is TRBD1 (6 bases). This CDR3 region has 17 residues. Trimming took off 1 base at V and 0 bases at J, with 15 bases between the two ends. Germline V gene data show CDR1 as LGHDT and CDR2 as YNNKEL (reference sequence). The CDR3 DNA follows: TGTGCCAGCAGCCAAGCCCTGAACAGGGCCATGAACACTGAAGCTTTCTTT. Translation gives CASSQALNRAMNTEAFF.

This clonotype was seen a handful of times. The chain has TRBV7-2 and TRBJ2-3; 8 positions agree with TRBD2. This CDR3 comprises 16 residues. The V gene end was trimmed by 0 bases and the J gene end by 5 bases; junction bases not matched to a gene: 7. Germline V gene data show CDR1 as SGHTA and CDR2 as FQGNSA. CDR3 DNA sequence: TGTGCCAGCAGCTTAGCTCCCGGCGGGGGGATAGATACGCAGTATTTT. Its translation: CASSLAPGGGIDTQYF.

A few counts support this clonotype. V and J are TRBV7-9 and TRBJ2-7; 7 bases align to TRBD1. This CDR3 is built from 13 residues. After removal of 1 base from V and 7 bases from J, the junction contained 4 bases not matched to a gene. CDR1 is SEHNR, CDR2 FQNEAQ, per germline (reference sequence). The CDR3 DNA is TGTGCCAGCAGCTTAGGGGACAGATTAGAGCAGTACGTC. Its translation: CASSLGDRLEQYV.

This clonotype turned up a few times. The chain uses TRBV12-3 or TRBV12-4 and TRBJ1-1; D is undetermined. Deletions cut 6 bases from V and 8 bases from J, with 22 bases between. The CDR3 extends over 15 amino acids. The CDR3 region has the DNA TGTGCCAGCAGCCCTCCTCCGGTTTTACCCTCCGAAGCTTTCTTT. This translates into CASSPPPVLPSEAFF.

The chain employs TRBV7-9 and TRBJ2-7; D may match TRBD1 or TRBD2 (5 bases each). Trimming cost V 5 bases and J 5 bases, with 13 bases left between them. Germline CDR1 SEHNR, CDR2 FQNEAQ (reference sequence). The CDR3 consists of 13 residues. CDR3 amino acids: CASSPRDQDEQYV. The DNA for the CDR3 is TGTGCCAGCAGCCCCCGGGACCAGGACGAGCAGTACGTC.

This clonotype has only a few counts. The chain links TRBV12-5 to TRBJ1-1, with D possibly TRBD1 on 6 matching bases. From germline, CDR1 is LGHNT and CDR2 FRNRAP. The ends were cut back, 0 bases at V and 6 bases at J, with 11 bases in the middle. CDR3 size: 14 residues. The CDR3 DNA sequence: TGTGCTAGTGGTTTGGTCCAGGGGAGGCCTGAAGCTTTCTTT. It specifies CASGLVQGRPEAFF.

The chain employs TRBV12-3 or TRBV12-4 and TRBJ1-2; no clear D. The V and J ends lost 7 bases and 4 bases respectively, with 10 bases between them. This CDR3 spans 12 amino acids. The CDR3 DNA follows: TGTGCCAGCATGGGGTTCCTCTATGGCTACACCTTC. Translated: CASMGFLYGYTF.

The chain links TRBV27 to TRBJ2-7; D unclear. The germline V and J ends were trimmed by 9 bases and 4 bases, with 16 bases remaining between them. The germline V gene has CDR1 MNHEY and CDR2 SMNVEV (reference sequence). The CDR3 totals 13 residues. This CDR3 is CASAGPPFYEQYF. The CDR3 DNA reads TGTGCCAGTGCCGGACCCCCTTTTTACGAGCAGTACTTC.

This clonotype was counted a single time. One junction end disagrees with the germline gene, perhaps due to a read error. This chain links TRBV4-3 with TRBJ2-1; 11 bases are a match to TRBD1. From germline, CDR1 is LGHNA and CDR2 YSLEER. The CDR3 totals 15 residues. CDR3 nucleotides: TGCGCCGGCAGCCAGGACAGGGGGCTGAACAATGAGCAGTTCTTC. It encodes CAGSQDRGLNNEQFF.

J is TRBJ2-1 and V is TRBV27; TRBD2 aligns across 9 bases. V was pared by 5 bases and J by 10 bases, with 12 bases of the junction left unmatched. The germline V gene has CDR1 MNHEY and CDR2 SMNVEV (reference sequence). The length of the CDR3 is 15 residues. The CDR3: CASSELAGRLREQFF. The CDR3 DNA reads as TGTGCCAGCAGTGAACTAGCGGGTAGGCTCCGGGAGCAGTTCTTC.

The chain is built from TRBV6-5 and TRBJ1-1; 10 bases line up with TRBD1. The V segment lost 2 bases and the J segment 5 bases; nucleotides outside the gene matches: 5. CDR1 and CDR2 from the germline V gene are MNHEY and SVGAGI. The CDR3 is made up of 15 amino acids. The CDR3 protein is CASSYELDRGTEAFF. CDR3 nucleotide sequence: TGTGCCAGCAGTTACGAATTGGACAGGGGGACTGAAGCTTTCTTT.

This clonotype appeared a few times. The chain has TRBV29-1 and TRBJ2-1; D may be TRBD2 (6 bases). The germline V gene encodes CDR1 SQVTM and CDR2 ANQGSEA. V lost 8 bases, J lost 10 bases, and 9 bases lay in between. The CDR3 covers 9 residues. The CDR3 region has the DNA TGCAGCTCGGGGGAAGAGCAGTTCTTC. Translated, it gives CSSGEEQFF.